What follows are 4 T cell receptor beta chains derived from one specimen sequenced in a study of blood T cell repertoires in COVID-19. This table comes from immunoSEQ multiplex PCR, and its TCRdb copy is limited to in-frame clones, with some not included. This sample has about 200,000 clones, with approximately 82% found just once. Sequenced sample: peripheral blood. The receptors derive from a man in his forties or fifties with active or convalescent COVID-19.

The chain has TRBV19 and TRBJ2-1; 12 nucleotides match TRBD2. Germline CDR1 reads LNHDA; CDR2 reads SQIVND (reference sequence). The CDR3 length is 16 residues. V shed 5 bases and J 7 bases; nucleotides not matched to a gene: 9. The CDR3 protein is CASSSSSGGDWNEQFF. Here the CDR3 DNA reads TGTGCCAGTAGTTCCTCTAGCGGGGGGGATTGGAATGAGCAGTTCTTC.

This sequence joins TRBV19 and TRBJ2-1; no clear D gene. Germline V gene data show CDR1 as LNHDA and CDR2 as SQIVND (reference sequence). Trimming took 2 bases from V and 0 from J, leaving 5 bases between them. CDR3 length equals 14 residues. The CDR3 sequence: CASSITHSYNEQFF. Here the CDR3 DNA reads TGTGCCAGTAGTATAACTCACTCCTACAATGAGCAGTTCTTC.

The J gene is TRBJ1-5, the V gene TRBV2; 7 bases are a match to TRBD1. This CDR3 spans 16 amino acids. The germline CDR1 and CDR2 sequences are SNHLY and FYNNEI. J lost 1 base, V lost 4 bases, and 7 bases had no gene match. CDR3 coding DNA: TGTGCCAGCAGTGCTGACGACAGGGCCAGCAATCAGCCCCAGCATTTT. It translates to CASSADDRASNQPQHF.

This chain links TRBV7-9 with TRBJ2-2, with 7 bases lining up with TRBD2. V lost 1 base, J lost 4 bases, and 6 bases stayed unmatched. The CDR3 is 16 amino acids. CDR1 is SEHNR and CDR2 is FQNEAQ in the germline V gene (reference sequence). The CDR3 region has the DNA TGTGCCAGCAGCTTAGGGGGACTACAAAGCACCGGGGAGCTGTTTTTT. Translation: CASSLGGLQSTGELFF.